The clone carrying this T cell receptor (beta chain) was seen a few times. Its target is unknown. Bulk TCR libraries were made with methods that had been previously described and with listed TCR primers. TCRdb redid the calling of the PCR reads with MiXCR, one entry per CDR3 protein. The table records around 100,000 distinct CDR3 sequences, less than 35% of them present only once. Each library that profiled naive CD8 cells came from approximately 20,000 to 1,000,000 sorted cells with 10%, 30% or 50% RNA. The data belong to a study of molecular identifiers for immune sequencing clone quantification. The overall study: Replicates involved a five-way split of RNA from around 20,000 or 100,000 naive CD8 cells, with sequencing of four.

Broader study findings: Clones above 20 RNA copies contained over 97% of effector molecules and under 1% of naive molecules.

Trimming shortened V by 4 bases and J by 3 bases, and 7 bases separated the two germline ends. CDR3 length equals 13 residues. Germline lookup yields CDR1 SGHVS and CDR2 FNYEAQ. Sequencing was performed on naive CD8+ T cells from blood, with Jurkat cell RNA spiked in. The subset is: FACS-sorted CD8+CD4-CCR7+CD45RA+ naive T cells. V and J are TRBV7-6 and TRBJ1-5, with D perhaps matching TRBD1 (5 bases). This TCR derives from a human donor in good health. Some libraries in this study had Jurkat cell RNA spiked in. CDR3: CASSWGNNQPQHF. The DNA of the CDR3 is TGTGCCAGCAGCTGGGGGAACAATCAGCCCCAGCATTTT.